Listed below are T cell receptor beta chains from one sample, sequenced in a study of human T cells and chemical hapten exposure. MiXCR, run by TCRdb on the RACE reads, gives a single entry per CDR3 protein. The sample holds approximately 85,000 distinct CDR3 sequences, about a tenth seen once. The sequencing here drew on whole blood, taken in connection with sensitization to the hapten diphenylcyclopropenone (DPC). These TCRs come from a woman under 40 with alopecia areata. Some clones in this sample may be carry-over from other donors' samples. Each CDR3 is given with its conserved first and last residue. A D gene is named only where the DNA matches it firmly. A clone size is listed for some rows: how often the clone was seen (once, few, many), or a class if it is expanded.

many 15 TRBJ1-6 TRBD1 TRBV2 CASSEFQGGPSPLHF TGTGCCAGCAGTGAATTCCAGGGGGGTCCTTCACCCCTCCACTTT
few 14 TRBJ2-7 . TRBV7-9 CASTGPTATYEQYF TGTGCCAGCACCGGTCCGACAGCCACCTACGAGCAGTACTTC
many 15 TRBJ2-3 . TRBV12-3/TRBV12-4 CASSLNGLRTDTQYF TGTGCCAGCAGTTTAAATGGACTTCGCACAGATACGCAGTATTTT
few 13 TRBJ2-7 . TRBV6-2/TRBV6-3 CASCRDLPYEQYF TGTGCCAGCTGCCGGGACTTACCTTACGAGCAGTACTTC
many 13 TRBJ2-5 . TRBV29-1 CSARQGSQETQYF TGCAGCGCCCGTCAGGGTTCACAAGAGACCCAGTACTTC
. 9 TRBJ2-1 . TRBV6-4 CASRKDSFF TGTGCCAGCAGAAAAGACTCTTTCTTC
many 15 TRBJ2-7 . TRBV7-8 CASSPWGSADYEQYF TGTGCCAGCAGCCCATGGGGTAGCGCGGACTACGAGCAGTACTTC
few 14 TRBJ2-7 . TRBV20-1 CSAPRPTETYEQYF TGCAGTGCCCCGAGGCCAACCGAGACCTACGAGCAGTACTTC
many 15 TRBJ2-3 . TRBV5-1 CASSRGQPGSHEQYF TGCGCCAGCAGCCGCGGACAGCCAGGCTCACATGAGCAGTATTTT
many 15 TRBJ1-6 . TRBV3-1 CASSQDMPYNSPLHF TGTGCCAGCAGCCAAGACATGCCTTATAATTCACCCCTCCACTTT
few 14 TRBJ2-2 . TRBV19 CASSTGSVNGELFF TGTGCCAGTAGTACAGGGTCTGTTAACGGGGAGCTGTTTTTT
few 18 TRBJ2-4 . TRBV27 CASRSREFGGGAKNIQYF TGTGCCAGCAGGAGTCGGGAGTTCGGTGGGGGAGCCAAAAACATTCAGTACTTC
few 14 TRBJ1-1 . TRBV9 CASSVVALGTEAFF TGTGCCAGCAGCGTAGTGGCCCTCGGCACTGAAGCTTTCTTT
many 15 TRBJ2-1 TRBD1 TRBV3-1 CASSHPGTGAHEQFF TGTGCCAGCAGCCATCCCGGGACAGGGGCACATGAGCAGTTCTTC
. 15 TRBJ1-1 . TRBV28 CASRISLGQNTEAFF TGTGCCAGCAGAATTTCCTTGGGTCAGAACACTGAAGCTTTCTTT
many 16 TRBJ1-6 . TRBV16 CASRGTLGLSNSPLHF TGTGCCAGCAGAGGGACATTGGGGCTTTCAAATTCACCCCTCCACTTT
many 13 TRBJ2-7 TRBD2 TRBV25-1 CATIGTKTYEQYF TGTGCAACAATTGGGACTAAGACCTACGAGCAGTACTTC
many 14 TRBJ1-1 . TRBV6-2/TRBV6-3 CASRPETENTEAFF TGTGCCAGCAGGCCAGAGACAGAAAACACTGAAGCTTTCTTT
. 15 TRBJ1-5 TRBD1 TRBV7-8 CASSSQGAANQPQHF TGTGCCAGCAGTTCCCAGGGGGCGGCCAATCAGCCCCAGCATTTT
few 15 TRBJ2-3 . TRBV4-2 CASSQGQGGSNTQYF TGTGCCAGCAGCCAAGGACAGGGAGGTTCAAATACGCAGTATTTT
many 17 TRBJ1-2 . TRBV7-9 CASSLPLSDRSNYGYTF TGTGCCAGCAGCTTACCCCTCTCAGACCGATCGAACTATGGCTACACCTTC
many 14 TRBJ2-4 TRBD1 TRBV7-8 CASSLRDRAYIQYF TGTGCCAGCAGCTTAAGGGACAGGGCCTACATTCAGTACTTC
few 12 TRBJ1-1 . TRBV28 CASSPTVAKAFF TGTGCCAGCAGTCCGACAGTCGCAAAAGCTTTCTTT
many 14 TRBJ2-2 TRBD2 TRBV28 CASRTGGNTGELFF TGTGCCAGCAGGACGGGGGGGAACACCGGGGAGCTGTTTTTT
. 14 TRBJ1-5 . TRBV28 CASSPTAGNQPQHF TGTGCCAGCAGCCCGACAGCTGGCAATCAGCCCCAGCATTTT
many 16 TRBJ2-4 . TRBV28 CASRINVGAAKNIQYF TGTGCCAGCAGAATTAATGTGGGAGCGGCCAAAAACATTCAGTACTTC
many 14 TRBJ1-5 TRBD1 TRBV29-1 CSVRGQGGNQPQHF TGCAGCGTCCGGGGACAGGGGGGAAATCAGCCCCAGCATTTT
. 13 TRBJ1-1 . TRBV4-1 CASSHLHRNKAFF TGCGCCAGCAGCCACCTACACAGGAACAAAGCTTTCTTT
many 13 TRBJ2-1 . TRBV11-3 CASSLDSYNEQFF TGTGCCAGCAGTCTGGACTCCTACAATGAGCAGTTCTTC
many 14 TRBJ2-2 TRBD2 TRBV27 CASSLAGGTGELFF TGTGCCAGCAGTTTAGCGGGAGGGACCGGGGAGCTGTTTTTT
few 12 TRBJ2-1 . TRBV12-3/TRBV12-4 CATRARENEQFF TGTGCCACCCGGGCCAGGGAGAATGAGCAGTTCTTC
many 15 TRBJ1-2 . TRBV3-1 CASSLFLRDDYGYTF TGTGCCAGCAGCCTGTTCCTCAGGGATGACTATGGCTACACCTTC
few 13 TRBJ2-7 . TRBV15 CATSRGRSYEQYF TGTGCCACCAGCAGAGGGCGGTCCTACGAGCAGTACTTC
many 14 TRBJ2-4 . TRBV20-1 CSAALGPPKNIQYF TGCAGTGCCGCCTTGGGACCCCCCAAAAACATTCAGTACTTC
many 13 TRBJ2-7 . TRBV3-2 CASSHAGSYEQYF TGTGCCAGCAGCCACGCGGGCTCCTACGAGCAGTACTTC
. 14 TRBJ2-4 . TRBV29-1 CSVEEPGPWGIQYF TGCAGCGTTGAAGAACCGGGACCTTGGGGCATTCAGTACTTC
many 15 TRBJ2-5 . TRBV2 CASSDSGGLWETQYF TGTGCCAGCAGTGACTCGGGTGGACTATGGGAGACCCAGTACTTC
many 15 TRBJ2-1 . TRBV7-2 CASRPDPSSYNEQFF TGTGCCAGCAGACCTGACCCAAGCTCCTACAATGAGCAGTTCTTC
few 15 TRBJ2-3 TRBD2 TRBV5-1 CASSSGRRGADTQYF TGCGCCAGCAGCTCAGGTCGACGGGGGGCAGATACGCAGTATTTT
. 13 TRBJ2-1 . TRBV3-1 CASSQVLYNEQFF TGTGCCAGCAGCCAAGTTCTCTACAATGAGCAGTTCTTC
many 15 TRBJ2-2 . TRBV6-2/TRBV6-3 CASLTGTTVTGELFF TGTGCCAGCCTCACAGGGACCACCGTCACCGGGGAGCTGTTTTTT
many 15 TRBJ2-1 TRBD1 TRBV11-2 CASSLRQGSYNEQFF TGTGCCAGCAGCTTACGACAGGGGTCCTACAATGAGCAGTTCTTC
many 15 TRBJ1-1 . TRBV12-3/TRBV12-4 CASSPQRTPGTEAFF TGTGCCAGCAGTCCCCAACGGACCCCTGGCACTGAAGCTTTCTTT
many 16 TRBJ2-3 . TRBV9 CASSVEPRTPTDTQYF TGTGCCAGCAGCGTAGAACCTCGAACCCCCACAGATACGCAGTATTTT
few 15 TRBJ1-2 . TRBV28 CASTAGGQGESGYTF TGTGCCAGCACGGCCGGCGGGCAGGGAGAATCTGGCTACACCTTC
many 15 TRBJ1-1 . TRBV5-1 CASSLEEGRNTEAFF TGCGCCAGCAGCTTGGAGGAGGGGCGGAACACTGAAGCTTTCTTT
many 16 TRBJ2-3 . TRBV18 CASSPMPSAQTDTQYF TGTGCCAGCTCACCAATGCCTAGCGCACAGACAGATACGCAGTATTTT
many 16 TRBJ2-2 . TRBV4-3 CASSHAQGRVTGELFF TGCGCCAGCAGCCATGCTCAGGGTCGTGTCACCGGGGAGCTGTTTTTT
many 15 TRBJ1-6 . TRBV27 CASTKRQGGNSPLHF TGTGCCAGCACCAAACGGCAGGGCGGTAATTCACCCCTCCACTTT
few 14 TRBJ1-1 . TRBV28 CASSLGYTNTEAFF TGTGCCAGCAGTTTAGGGTACACGAACACTGAAGCTTTCTTT
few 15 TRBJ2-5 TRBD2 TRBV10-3 CAIAGLAGGPETQYF TGTGCCATCGCCGGACTAGCGGGGGGGCCAGAGACCCAGTACTTC
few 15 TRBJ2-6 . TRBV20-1 CSASQVNSGANVLTF TGCAGTGCTAGCCAGGTGAACTCTGGGGCCAACGTCCTGACTTTC
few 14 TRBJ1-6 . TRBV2 CASSDLRTHSPLHF TGTGCCAGCAGTGACCTCCGGACACATTCACCCCTCCACTTT
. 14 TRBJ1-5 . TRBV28 CASSSGLGFKPQHF TGTGCCAGCAGTTCGGGGCTGGGGTTTAAGCCCCAGCATTTT